Following are 10 T cell receptor beta chains from one sample sequenced in a study of blood T cell repertoires in COVID-19. Profiling relied on immunoSEQ multiplex PCR, and the TCRdb table lists in-frame clones only, not all of them. The sample lists 100,000 to 140,000 clones; about four fifths were seen once. The sequencing sample was made of peripheral blood. These receptors all come from a human donor in a cohort sampled during active COVID-19.

CDR3 DNA: TGTGCCAGCAGCTTAGGACAGAACACCGGGGAGCTGTTTTTT. This translates into CASSLGQNTGELFF. The gene calls are TRBV7-9 and TRBJ2-2; D ambiguous. The CDR3 extends over 14 amino acids. V gave up 1 base and J gave up 1 base, with 4 bases separating them. Germline V gives CDR1 SEHNR, CDR2 FQNEAQ (reference sequence).

The CDR3 loop is CASSSQGSGTGELFF. In DNA, the CDR3 is TGTGCCAGCAGCTCACAGGGGTCAGGGACCGGGGAGCTGTTTTTT. The chain combines TRBV7-2 with TRBJ2-2; 7 bases line up with TRBD1. The CDR3 loop spans 15 amino acids. Germline V gene data show CDR1 as SGHTA and CDR2 as FQGNSA. With 4 bases clipped from V and 5 bases from J, the junction kept 7 bases outside the gene matches. Drawing the rest from reference TRBV7-2 and TRBJ2-2, the complete variable domain is GAGVSQSPSNKVTEKGKDVELRCDPISGHTALYWYRQSLGQGLEFLIYFQGNSAPDKSGLPSDRFSAERTGGSVSTLTIQRTQQEDSAVYLCASSSQGSGTGELFFGEGSRLTVL.

The chain recombines TRBV7-9 with TRBJ1-5; no clear D gene. The germline V gene encodes CDR1 SEHNR and CDR2 FQNEAQ (reference sequence). V was pared by 4 bases and J by 4 bases, with 5 bases between. This CDR3 is built from 12 residues. The CDR3 loop reads CASSSKNQPQHF. CDR3 DNA sequence: TGTGCCAGCAGCTCCAAAAATCAGCCCCAGCATTTT.

On this clone itself: One end of the junction does not line up with germline, which may come from a read error. The rearrangement uses TRBV10-3 and TRBJ2-7; 10 nucleotides line up with TRBD2. This CDR3 has 17 amino acids. Germline V gene sequence: CDR1 ENHRY, CDR2 SYGVKD. CDR3 loop: CAISGFPEILAGGELYF. DNA for the CDR3: TGTGCCATCAGTGGTTTTCCTGAGATCTTAGCGGGAGGTGAGCTGTACTTC.

This clone occurred a few times. This chain connects TRBV27 to TRBJ2-7; 11 nucleotides agree with TRBD2. Germline trimming cut 10 bases from V and 8 bases from J; bases unmatched to any gene: 10. The CDR3 contains 13 residues. The germline V gene has CDR1 MNHEY and CDR2 SMNVEV (reference sequence). The CDR3 reads CATAGLAEPKQYF. The CDR3 DNA sequence: TGTGCCACCGCGGGACTAGCGGAGCCGAAGCAGTACTTC.

The CDR3, as DNA: TGTGCCAGCAGCCATACCGGGGGGCGTCCCGGGGAGCTGTTTTTT. It is translated as CASSHTGGRPGELFF. The chain combines TRBV3-1 (or the pseudogene TRBV3-2) with TRBJ2-2; tentative D call: TRBD2 (7 bases). Germline assignment: CDR1 LGHDT and CDR2 YNNKEL (reference sequence). There are 15 residues in the CDR3. Trimming stripped 3 bases from V and 6 bases from J, with 14 bases between.

The rearrangement links TRBV27 to TRBJ1-4; tentative D call: TRBD1 (5 bases). Trimming stripped 5 bases from V and 8 bases from J, with 21 bases between. The V gene's germline CDR1 is MNHEY and CDR2 SMNVEV (reference sequence). The length of the CDR3 is 16 residues. The CDR3 DNA reads as TGTGCCAGCAGTCCCTATATCGCAGGGCTTGGCGAAAAACTGTTTTTT. It encodes CASSPYIAGLGEKLFF. The entire variable domain, with the rest obtained from reference TRBV27 and TRBJ1-4, is as follows: EAQVTQNPRYLITVTGKKLTVTCSQNMNHEYMSWYRQDPGLGLRQIYYSMNVEVTDKGDVPEGYKVSRKEKRNFPLILESPSPNQTSLYFCASSPYIAGLGEKLFFGSGTQLSVL.

This chain joins TRBV7-9 and TRBJ1-1; 7 bases are a match to TRBD1. Germline CDR1 and CDR2: SEHNR and FQNEAQ (reference sequence). There are 15 residues in the CDR3. Losses at the gene ends were 5 bases for V and 0 bases for J; bases not matched to a gene: 6. Here the CDR3 DNA reads TGTGCCAGCAGCCTCCAGACAGGGCTGAACACTGAAGCTTTCTTT. Translating gives CASSLQTGLNTEAFF.

The chain uses TRBV18 and TRBJ2-2; 12 bases are a match to TRBD1. The length of the CDR3 is 14 residues. The germline CDR1 and CDR2 sequences are KGHSH and LQKENI. V dropped 6 bases and J dropped 6; count of bases not matched to a gene: 2. The CDR3 region has the DNA TGTGCCAGCTCGGGACAGGGGGCCGCCGGGGAGCTGTTTTTT. Translation gives CASSGQGAAGELFF.

This clone was counted a single time. The gene calls are TRBV10-3 and TRBJ1-2; D remains unclear. CDR3 length: 12 amino acids. Trimming removed 7 bases from V and 4 bases from J, with 10 bases in between. Germline CDR1 ENHRY, CDR2 SYGVKD. The chain's CDR3 is CAIKTGSYGYTF. CDR3 sequence (DNA): TGTGCCATCAAGACGGGTAGCTATGGCTACACCTTC.